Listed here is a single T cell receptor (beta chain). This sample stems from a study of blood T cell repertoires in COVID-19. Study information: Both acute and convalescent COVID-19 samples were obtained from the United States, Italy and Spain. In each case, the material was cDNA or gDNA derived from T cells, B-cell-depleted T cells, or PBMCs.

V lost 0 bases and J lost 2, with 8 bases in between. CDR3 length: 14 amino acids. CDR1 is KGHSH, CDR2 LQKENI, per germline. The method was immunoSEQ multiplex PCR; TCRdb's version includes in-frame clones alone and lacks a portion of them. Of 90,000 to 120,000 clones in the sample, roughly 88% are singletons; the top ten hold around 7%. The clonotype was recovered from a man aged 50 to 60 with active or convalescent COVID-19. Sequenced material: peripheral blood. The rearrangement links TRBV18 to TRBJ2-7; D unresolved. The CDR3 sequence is CASSPPSLTYEQYF. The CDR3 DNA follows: TGTGCCAGCTCACCACCTAGCCTTACCTACGAGCAGTACTTC.